A selection of T cell receptor beta chains follows, all from one sample in a study of T cells in Graves' hyperthyroidism and ophthalmopathy. TCRdb ran MiXCR on the multiplex PCR reads and lists one entry per CDR3 protein. The table includes about 540,000 distinct CDR3 sequences, around 42% detected once. Sequenced material: peripheral blood or thyroid tissue (not recorded which). These receptors were taken from a woman in her late teens or twenties with Graves' hyperthyroidism. The CDR3 runs from the conserved cysteine through the conserved F or W. Not every row has a clone size; where given, it reads once, few, many or a size class.

size,J,V,CDR3
-,TRBJ2-5,TRBV18,CASSPATGEETQYF
many,TRBJ2-3,TRBV7-3,CASSHSGGTQYF
-,TRBJ2-5,TRBV7-8,CASSLGQGAGTQYF
many,TRBJ2-7,TRBV7-2,CASSSWGGGSYEQYF
-,TRBJ2-7,TRBV20-1,CSARGRWDEQYF
many,TRBJ1-2,TRBV12-5,CASGPTRALFYGYTF
many,TRBJ2-7,TRBV20-1,CSAERTSGISYEQYF
-,TRBJ2-7,TRBV20-1,CSALDYEQYF
many,TRBJ1-6,TRBV20-1,CSAIGTGGYSPLHF
-,TRBJ1-5,TRBV20-1,CSASRSRDSNQPQHF
-,TRBJ2-7,TRBV7-7,CASSLVTGEQYF
-,TRBJ2-3,TRBV7-2,CASSLISDTQYF
-,TRBJ2-7,TRBV4-2,CASSPRLAGEEEQYF
-,TRBJ1-4,TRBV13,CASSDRDRSEKLFF
many,TRBJ2-7,TRBV20-1,CSARDGGGVSEQYF
-,TRBJ2-3,TRBV24-1,CASSPSTGRPDTQYF
many,TRBJ1-6,TRBV19,CASSGTHGSPLHF
-,TRBJ2-7,TRBV5-5,CACNPGQGAFEQYF
-,TRBJ1-6,TRBV2,CASSEDGNSPLHF
many,TRBJ1-5,TRBV6-5,CASTPTGINQPQHF
many,TRBJ2-5,TRBV13,CASSLVGRKETQYF
many,TRBJ2-6,TRBV6-9,CASSNLDRGSGANVLTF
many,TRBJ1-3,TRBV16,CASSQPQGRGNTIYF
many,TRBJ2-7,TRBV12-3/TRBV12-4,CASSLLAGLYEQYF
-,TRBJ1-2,TRBV2,CASSGPLYGYTF
many,TRBJ2-7,TRBV7-9,CASSSLLLGSASYEQYF
-,TRBJ2-3,TRBV7-9,CASSLSVAFGTDTQYF
few,TRBJ2-3,TRBV29-1,CSVVGRPSTDTQYF
-,TRBJ2-4,TRBV29-1,CSVEAQGVGKNIQYF
once,-,TRBV19,CASRGPAGTTYNEQYF
many,TRBJ1-1,TRBV20-1,CSASSWGLNTEAFF
many,TRBJ1-1,TRBV20-1,CSATDRDTEAFF
-,TRBJ2-5,TRBV20-1,CSARRQYF
many,TRBJ2-7,TRBV19,CASSIDEGYSYEQYF
-,TRBJ2-2,TRBV5-4,CASSLEGLAGKNTGELFF
many,TRBJ1-4,TRBV7-9,CASSLGRNEKLFF
-,TRBJ1-1,TRBV29-1,CSVETGATEAFF
-,TRBJ2-1,TRBV19,CASSLAGVYNEQFF
-,TRBJ2-5,TRBV29-1,CSIPTGEWIETQYF
many,TRBJ2-7,TRBV29-1,CSVNRGRNEQYF
many,TRBJ1-4,TRBV12-3/TRBV12-4,CASRPRDSATNEKLFF
once,TRBJ2-5,TRBV2,CASGEWGGETQYF
-,TRBJ2-1,TRBV5-5,CASSLNGDSHNEQFF
-,TRBJ2-7,TRBV29-1,CSVEDLYEQYF
many,TRBJ2-5,TRBV7-8,CASSPRRELGETQYF
-,-,TRBV7-9,CASSLVEIYNEQFF
few,TRBJ2-7,TRBV19,CASSPPSPGFSYEQYF
-,TRBJ2-7,TRBV2,CASSEGASGTYEQYF
-,TRBJ1-2,TRBV7-2,CASTRQGSDYTF
-,TRBJ1-2,TRBV19,CASLPADREGGYTF
once,TRBJ1-2,TRBV29-1,CSVAAGTNNYGYTF
many,TRBJ1-1,TRBV20-1,CSAATTNTEAFF
-,TRBJ2-7,TRBV15,CAASKNPNYEQYF
many,TRBJ2-7,TRBV20-1,CSARDLLGGGTYEQYF
many,TRBJ1-1,TRBV9,CASKPASEAFF
many,TRBJ1-2,TRBV20-1,CSARDIRTGYGYTF
-,TRBJ2-1,TRBV15,CATSNHRGNNEQFF
-,TRBJ2-1,TRBV7-2,CASLKGNEQFF